This TCR beta chain was sequenced during a study of shared clonotypes between healthy human individuals. Here immunoSEQ multiplex PCR was the method, and the copy in TCRdb shows in-frame clones only, minus some. The table lists approximately 980,000 clones, approximately 76% of them singletons. The germline V and J ends were trimmed by 2 bases and 8 bases, with 15 bases remaining between them. Germline assignment: CDR1 MNHEY and CDR2 SVGAGI. The CDR3 is 15 amino acids. Sequenced: memory CD4+ T cells sorted from blood. Subset here: CD45RA-negative fraction. The TCR comes from a man younger than 35 in good health. The chain employs TRBV6-5 and TRBJ1-4; tentatively, D is TRBD1 (6 bases). The CDR3 loop reads CASSYGGHGTEKLFF. In DNA form, the CDR3 reads TGTGCCAGCAGTTACGGAGGACACGGGACAGAAAAACTGTTTTTT.